Sequencing of this T cell receptor beta chain was carried out in a study of T cells after yellow fever vaccination. TCRdb itself ran the 5' RACE reads through MiXCR, one entry per CDR3 protein. The data hold 300,000 or so distinct CDR3 sequences, with over 10% observed a single time. About this clonotype: Its antigen remains unknown.

The study, taken as a whole, reports: Weaker overall, the secondary response nonetheless peaked faster (day 5 versus 15).

V shed 2 bases and J shed 3 bases, with 10 bases lying between them. The germline V gene encodes CDR1 SGHRS and CDR2 YFSETQ. CDR3 length equals 14 residues. The chain joins TRBV5-1 to TRBJ2-3; D is unresolved. The source of this sequence is a man between 25 and 39 years old who received the YFV17D yellow fever vaccine. Source: CD4+ T cells sorted from PBMCs, taken 45 days after the yellow fever booster vaccination. This CDR3 reads CASSFTSTTDTQYF. In nucleotides, the CDR3 is TGCGCCAGCAGCTTCACCTCCACAACAGATACGCAGTATTTT.